The T cell receptor (beta chain) described here comes from a study of blood T cell repertoires in COVID-19. Study details: Material from acute and convalescent COVID-19 was sourced from the United States, Italy and Spain. Nucleic acid was either cDNA or gDNA, and it came from T cells, B-cell-depleted T cells, or PBMCs.

In germline, CDR1 is MNHEY, CDR2 SVGEGT. J was trimmed by 3 bases and V by 5 bases; bases with no gene match: 13. CDR3 length: 17 residues. In the authors' workflow: The authors estimated nucleated cell counts from reference gene primer amplification. Here immunoSEQ multiplex PCR was the method, and the copy in TCRdb shows in-frame clones only, minus some. That table is the source of V, J and clone size, and D and trimming were worked out from the DNA. This sample carries approximately 210,000 clones, about 90% of them seen once, and the ten largest clones take roughly 2%. Sequenced sample: peripheral blood. The V and J genes are TRBV6-2 or TRBV6-3 and TRBJ2-7; 10 bases agree with TRBD1. The origin of this receptor is a man aged 40-49 years with active or convalescent COVID-19. The CDR3 bases are TGTGCCAGCAGTACCCCGGGACAGGGGTTCTTTATCTACGAGCAGTACTTC. Translated: CASSTPGQGFFIYEQYF.